This passage covers 11 T cell receptor beta chains from one sample sequenced in a study of T-cell memory formation after mild COVID-19. TCRdb re-called the 5' RACE reads with MiXCR, one entry per CDR3 protein. The table lists approximately 100,000 distinct CDR3 sequences, 20% to 30% of them singletons, with roughly 39% in the top ten. The sequencing sample was made of PBMCs or a T cell subset sorted from them (not recorded which). These receptors were collected from a man between 18 and 29 years old who had mild COVID-19 (a few samples of this study predate the infection). Cell type and time point are not known.

The J gene is TRBJ1-3, the V gene TRBV20-1; 7 nucleotides line up with TRBD1. The V segment lost 2 bases and the J segment 4 bases; nucleotides outside the gene matches: 2. The CDR3 is 13 amino acids. Germline values: CDR1 DFQATT, CDR2 SNEGSKA (reference sequence). The CDR3 sequence is CSARKGQGNTIYF. CDR3 bases: TGCAGTGCTAGAAAGGGACAGGGAAACACCATATATTTT.

Only a few counts were recorded for this clonotype. The J gene is TRBJ2-1, the V gene TRBV7-2, with D hard to call. The V end lost 4 bases, the J end lost 0 bases, and 7 bases lay between the germline ends. Per germline, CDR1 SGHTA and CDR2 FQGNSA. This CDR3 comprises 14 residues. The DNA of the CDR3 is TGTGCCAGCAGCTCTCTGGCCTCCTACAATGAGCAGTTCTTC. It codes for CASSSLASYNEQFF.

This clonotype was seen a few times. This chain connects TRBV30 to TRBJ2-5, with no clear D. CDR1 and CDR2 from the germline V gene are GTSNPN and SVGIG (reference sequence). The CDR3 loop spans 13 amino acids. Trimming removed 3 bases at V and 5 bases at J, with 13 bases between. The CDR3 bases are TGTGCCTGGAGCGATGGTAGCTGGGAGACCCAGTACTTC. It codes for CAWSDGSWETQYF.

The chain links TRBV12-3 or TRBV12-4 to TRBJ2-7, with TRBD2 matching over 7 bases. This CDR3 is 14 amino acids long. Unmatched junction bases numbered 9, after V lost 9 bases and J lost 1 base. CDR3 protein: CASRLAVNSYEQYF. CDR3 coding DNA: TGTGCCAGTCGGCTAGCGGTAAATTCCTACGAGCAGTACTTC.

Comment on this clonotype: Compared with germline, one end of the junction differs, possibly owing to a read error. The rearrangement links TRBV7-9 to TRBJ1-2, with a weak D call TRBD1 (5 bases). Germline V gene data show CDR1 as SEHNR and CDR2 as FQNEAQ (reference sequence). The CDR3 is 14 amino acids. Written as DNA, the CDR3 is TGTGCCAGCAGTTTAGGGGTGACTAACTATGGCTACACCTTC. Its translation: CASSLGVTNYGYTF.

The rearrangement links TRBV7-9 to TRBJ1-3; perhaps TRBD1 as D (6 bases). The germline V and J ends were trimmed by 2 bases and 4 bases, with 12 bases remaining between them. The CDR3 length is 15 residues. Germline CDR1 is SEHNR and CDR2 is FQNEAQ (reference sequence). The CDR3 region has the DNA TGTGCCAGCAGCTTACCAGGGGCGATGGGAAACACCATATATTTT. Its translation is CASSLPGAMGNTIYF. Full variable domain (rest looked up from reference TRBV7-9 and TRBJ1-3): DTGVSQNPRHKITKRGQNVTFRCDPISEHNRLYWYRQTLGQGPEFLTYFQNEAQLEKSRLLSDRFSAERPKGSFSTLEIQRTEQGDSAMYLCASSLPGAMGNTIYFGEGSWLTVV.

This clonotype has ten or more counts. This rearrangement joins TRBV11-2 to TRBJ2-2, with D unclear. The germline gives CDR1 SGHAT, CDR2 FQNNGV. The CDR3 has 16 residues. The V end lost 5 bases, the J end lost 1 base, and 14 bases lay between the germline ends. The CDR3 sequence: CASSRPASMNTGELFF. The DNA of the CDR3 is TGTGCCAGCAGCAGACCAGCCTCGATGAACACCGGGGAGCTGTTTTTT.

The chain joins TRBV11-2 to TRBJ2-7; tentative D call: TRBD2 (6 bases). The CDR3 has 15 residues. V was shortened by 5 bases and J by 2 bases, with 16 bases between the two germline ends. From germline, CDR1 is SGHAT and CDR2 FQNNGV. The CDR3 DNA sequence: TGTGCCAGCAGCCGGGGGTCCGGAGGAACCTACGAGCAGTACTTC. Its translation: CASSRGSGGTYEQYF. The full variable domain, its missing parts supplied by reference TRBV11-2 and TRBJ2-7, is EAGVAQSPRYKIIEKRQSVAFWCNPISGHATLYWYQQILGQGPKLLIQFQNNGVVDDSQLPKDRFSAERLKGVDSTLKIQPAKLEDSAVYLCASSRGSGGTYEQYFGPGTRLTVT.

This chain links TRBV7-8 with TRBJ2-5; 11 nucleotides match TRBD1. This CDR3 region has 16 residues. CDR1 SGHVS and CDR2 FQNEAQ come from the germline V gene. Unmatched junction bases numbered 8, after V lost 4 bases and J lost 4 bases. The CDR3: CASSSTPGQGGETQYF. CDR3 nucleotides: TGTGCCAGCAGCTCAACTCCGGGACAGGGGGGAGAGACCCAGTACTTC. Together with reference TRBV7-8 and TRBJ2-5, the CDR3 gives the full variable domain: GAGVSQSPRYKVAKRGQDVALRCDPISGHVSLFWYQQALGQGPEFLTYFQNEAQLDKSGLPSDRFFAERPEGSVSTLKIQRTQQEDSAVYLCASSSTPGQGGETQYFGPGTRLLVL.

The chain employs TRBV4-3 and TRBJ1-2; D is undetermined. The CDR3 is 15 amino acids. V lost 0 bases, J lost 4 bases, and 12 bases lay in between. Per germline, CDR1 LGHNA and CDR2 YSLEER. The CDR3 spells CASSQDLAVSYGYTF. CDR3 in DNA: TGCGCCAGCAGCCAAGACCTTGCAGTAAGCTATGGCTACACCTTC.

The CDR3 spells CASIFGENTGELFF. In DNA form, the CDR3 reads TGTGCCAGCATCTTCGGGGAGAACACCGGGGAGCTGTTTTTT. The V and J genes are TRBV13 and TRBJ2-2, with TRBD2 as a possible D gene (5 bases). Between the trimmed V and J ends, which lost 7 bases and 1 base, there was a span of 10 bases. CDR1 is PRHDT and CDR2 is FYEKMQ in the germline V gene (reference sequence). CDR3 length: 14 amino acids.